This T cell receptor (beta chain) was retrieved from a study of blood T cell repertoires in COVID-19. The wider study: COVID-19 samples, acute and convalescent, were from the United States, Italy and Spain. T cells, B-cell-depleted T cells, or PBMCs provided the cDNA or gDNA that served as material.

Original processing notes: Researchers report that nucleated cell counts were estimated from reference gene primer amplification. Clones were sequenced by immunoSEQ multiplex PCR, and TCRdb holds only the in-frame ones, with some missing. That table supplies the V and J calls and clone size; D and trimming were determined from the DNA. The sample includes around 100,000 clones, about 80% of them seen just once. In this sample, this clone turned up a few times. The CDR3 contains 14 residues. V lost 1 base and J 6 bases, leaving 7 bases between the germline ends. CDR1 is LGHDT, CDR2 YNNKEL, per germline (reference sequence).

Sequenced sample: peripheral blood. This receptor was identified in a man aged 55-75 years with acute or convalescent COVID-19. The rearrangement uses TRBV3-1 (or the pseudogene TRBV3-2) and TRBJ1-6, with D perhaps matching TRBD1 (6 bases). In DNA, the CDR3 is TGTGCCAGCAGCCAAGTACAGGGTAATTCACCCCTCCACTTT. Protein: CASSQVQGNSPLHF.